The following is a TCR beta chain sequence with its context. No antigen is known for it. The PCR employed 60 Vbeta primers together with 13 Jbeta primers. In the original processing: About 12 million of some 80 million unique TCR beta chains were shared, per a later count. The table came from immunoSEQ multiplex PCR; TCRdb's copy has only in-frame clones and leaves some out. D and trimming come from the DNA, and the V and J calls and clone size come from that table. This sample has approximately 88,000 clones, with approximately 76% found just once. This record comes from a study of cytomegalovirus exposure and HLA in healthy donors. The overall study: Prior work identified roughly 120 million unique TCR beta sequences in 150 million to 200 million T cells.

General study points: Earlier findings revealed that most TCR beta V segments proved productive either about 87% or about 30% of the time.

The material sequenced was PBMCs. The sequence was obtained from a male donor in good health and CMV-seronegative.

CDR3 sequence reads: CASSTSPRTGIEQYF. The CDR3 DNA reads as TGTGCCAGTAGTACCTCACCCCGGACAGGGATCGAGCAGTACTTC. The chain has TRBV19 and TRBJ2-7; 8 bases line up with TRBD1. CDR1 is LNHDA, CDR2 SQIVND, per germline (reference sequence). The CDR3 length is 15 residues. Losses at the gene ends were 4 bases for V and 6 bases for J; bases not matched to a gene: 11.